This TCR beta chain comes out of a study of T cells and Merkel cell carcinoma outcomes. Study-wide points: In Merkel cell carcinoma, repertoire and T-cell density reportedly predicted outcomes.

V lost 0 bases and J 7 bases, leaving 7 bases between the germline ends. The CDR3 extends over 13 amino acids. Germline values: CDR1 SGHDN, CDR2 FVKESK. Clones were read by immunoSEQ multiplex PCR, and TCRdb kept only the in-frame ones, dropping some. The sample includes fewer than 20,000 clones, around 87% of them seen just once. As concerns this clone: Antigen specificity is unknown.

The clonotype was recovered from a human donor with Merkel cell carcinoma. The sequenced material came from tumor tissue from Merkel cell carcinoma. The V gene is TRBV14, the J gene TRBJ1-5; D is unresolved. Here the CDR3 reads CASSQDLRQPQHF. The CDR3 DNA sequence: TGTGCCAGCAGCCAAGATTTACGGCAGCCCCAGCATTTT.